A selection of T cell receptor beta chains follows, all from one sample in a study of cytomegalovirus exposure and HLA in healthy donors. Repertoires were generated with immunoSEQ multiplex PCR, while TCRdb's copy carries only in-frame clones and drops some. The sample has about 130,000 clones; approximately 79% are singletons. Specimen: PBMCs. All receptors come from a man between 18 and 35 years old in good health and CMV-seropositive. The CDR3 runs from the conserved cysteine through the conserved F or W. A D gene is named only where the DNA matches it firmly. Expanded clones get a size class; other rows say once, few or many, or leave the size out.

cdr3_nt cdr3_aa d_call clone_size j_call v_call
TGCAGTGCTCTTTCCTACAATGAGCAGTTCTTC CSALSYNEQFF - - TRBJ2-1 TRBV20-1
TGTGCCAGCAGTCTCCCGGGACTAGCGGGAGGGCCCCTGTTCTTC CASSLPGLAGGPLFF TRBD2 - TRBJ2-1 TRBV27
TGCGCCAGCAGCTTCACGGAGGGGGCCCTGAGTGAAGCTTTCTTT CASSFTEGALSEAFF TRBD1 once TRBJ1-1 TRBV5-1
TGTGCCAGCAGTCCTTCGACAGGAAGGTCCTACAATGAGCAGTTCTTC CASSPSTGRSYNEQFF - - TRBJ2-1 TRBV6-6
TGTGCCAGCAGCCCGGGGACTAGCGGGGGGGCCCAAGAGACCCAGTACTTC CASSPGTSGGAQETQYF TRBD2 - TRBJ2-5 TRBV5-4
TGTGCCAGCAGCCCCCAGCCTAGCGGGAGGGACGAGCAGTACTTC CASSPQPSGRDEQYF TRBD2 - TRBJ2-7 TRBV7-2
TGTGCCAGCAGCTTCGGGGATAACACTGAAGCTTTCTTT CASSFGDNTEAFF - - TRBJ1-1 TRBV7-2
TGCGCCAGCAGCCAGAGACAGGGGGCGGGTGAGCAGTACTTC CASSQRQGAGEQYF TRBD1 - TRBJ2-7 TRBV4-1
TGTGCCAGCAGTTCCTCAAGGAAGGGGCCCGCCTACGAGCAGTACTTC CASSSSRKGPAYEQYF - few TRBJ2-7 TRBV6-6
TGCGCCAGCAGCCAGGGCTATAAGCAGTACTTC CASSQGYKQYF - - TRBJ2-7 TRBV4-3
TGTGCCAGCAGCTCCCGGACAGGCGTGTATGGCTACACCTTC CASSSRTGVYGYTF TRBD1 - TRBJ1-2 TRBV11-1
TGCGCCAGCAGCTTGAGCACGGTTTCTGAGCAGTACTTC CASSLSTVSEQYF - - TRBJ2-7 TRBV5-1
TGCACCCCGGGAAAAGCGTTCTTC CTPGKAFF - - TRBJ2-1 TRBV20-1
TGTGCCAGCAGCTCCCCAGGGTCCTATCCTGCCAACACTGAAGCTTTCTTT CASSSPGSYPANTEAFF - - TRBJ1-1 TRBV5-4